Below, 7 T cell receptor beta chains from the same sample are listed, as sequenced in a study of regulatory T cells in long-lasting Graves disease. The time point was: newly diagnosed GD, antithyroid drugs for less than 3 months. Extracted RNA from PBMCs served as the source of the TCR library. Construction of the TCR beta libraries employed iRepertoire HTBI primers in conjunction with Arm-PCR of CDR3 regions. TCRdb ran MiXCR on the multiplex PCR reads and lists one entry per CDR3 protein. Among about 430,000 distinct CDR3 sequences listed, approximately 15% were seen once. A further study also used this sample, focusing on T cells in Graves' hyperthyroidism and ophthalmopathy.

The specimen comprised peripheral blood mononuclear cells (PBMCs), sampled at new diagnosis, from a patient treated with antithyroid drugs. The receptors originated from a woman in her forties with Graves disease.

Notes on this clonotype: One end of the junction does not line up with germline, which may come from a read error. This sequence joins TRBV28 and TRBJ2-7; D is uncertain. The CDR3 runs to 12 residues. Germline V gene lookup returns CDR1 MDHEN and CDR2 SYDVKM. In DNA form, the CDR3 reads TGTGCCAGCAGTTTAGCCCGCTCGGAGAGGCACTTC. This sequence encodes CASSLARSERHF.

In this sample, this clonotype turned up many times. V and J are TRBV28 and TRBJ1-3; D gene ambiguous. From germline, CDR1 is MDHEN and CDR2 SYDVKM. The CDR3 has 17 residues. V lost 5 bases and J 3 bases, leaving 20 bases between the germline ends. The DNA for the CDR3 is TGTGCCAGCAGTCCGGTGTTTGTGGGTAGAGGTGGAAACACCATATATTTT. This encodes CASSPVFVGRGGNTIYF.

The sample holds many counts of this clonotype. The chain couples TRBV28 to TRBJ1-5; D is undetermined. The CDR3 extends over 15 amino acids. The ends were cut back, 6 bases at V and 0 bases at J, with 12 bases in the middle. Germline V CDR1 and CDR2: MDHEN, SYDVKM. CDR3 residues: CASRKDGYSNQPQHF. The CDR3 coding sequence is TGTGCCAGCAGAAAGGACGGATATAGCAATCAGCCCCAGCATTTT.

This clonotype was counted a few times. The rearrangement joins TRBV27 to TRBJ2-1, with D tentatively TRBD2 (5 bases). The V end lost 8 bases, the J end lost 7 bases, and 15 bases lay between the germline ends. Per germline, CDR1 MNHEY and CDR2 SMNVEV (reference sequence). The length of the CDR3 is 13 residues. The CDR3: CASATTTWNEQFF. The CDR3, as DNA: TGTGCCAGCGCGACTACTACTTGGAATGAGCAGTTCTTC.

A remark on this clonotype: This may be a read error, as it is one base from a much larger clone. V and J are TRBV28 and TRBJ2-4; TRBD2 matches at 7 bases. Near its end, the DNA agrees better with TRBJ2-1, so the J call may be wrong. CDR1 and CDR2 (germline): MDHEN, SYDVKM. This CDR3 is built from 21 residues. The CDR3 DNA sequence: TGTGCCAGCAGCCCCGGAAGCGGTGTTCTAGCGGTGAACTTTGTCAAAAACATTCAGTTCTTC. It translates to CASSPGSGVLAVNFVKNIQFF.

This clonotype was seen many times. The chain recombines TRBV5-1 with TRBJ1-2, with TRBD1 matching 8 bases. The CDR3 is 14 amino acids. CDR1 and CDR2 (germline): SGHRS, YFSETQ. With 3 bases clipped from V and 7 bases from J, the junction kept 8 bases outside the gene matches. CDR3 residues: CASSSTGVGGGYTF. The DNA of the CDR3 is TGCGCCAGCAGCTCGACAGGGGTAGGTGGTGGCTACACCTTC.

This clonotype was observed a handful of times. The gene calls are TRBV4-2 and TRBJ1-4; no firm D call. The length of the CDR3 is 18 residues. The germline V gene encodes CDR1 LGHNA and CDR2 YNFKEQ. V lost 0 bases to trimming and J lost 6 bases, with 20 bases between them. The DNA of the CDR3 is TGTGCCAGCAGCCAAGATCCCCTCGACACCGAGGGCGATGAAAAACTGTTTTTT. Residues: CASSQDPLDTEGDEKLFF.